One TCR beta chain is described in this entry. The antigen it binds to is not known. No base-level quality is on record; no much larger clone is a single base apart. The data belong to a study of T-cell reconstitution after alpha-beta-depleted transplantation in children (dated by TCRdb to about 2016). Describing the broader study: T-cell immune reconstitution after TCRalphabeta/CD19-depleted allogeneic hematopoietic cell transplantation in children was quantitatively tracked in the study by means of TCR repertoire profiling.

Trimming takes 7 bases off V and 9 bases off J; junction bases not matched to a gene: 8. The CDR1 and CDR2 encoded by the germline V gene are MNHEY and SVGAGI. From the cysteine through the phenylalanine, the CDR3 covers 12 amino acids. Left in the record is the CDR3 DNA by itself, 36 bases read in frame from the first base. Points the paper makes about the study in general: The apparently early alphabetaT-cell count recovery about two months after transplant was reportedly dependent on only several hundred rapidly expanded clones derived from non-depleted graft cells. The frequencies of hyperexpanded clones fell over the following months, and after one year, T-cell counts and TCRbeta diversity were mostly attributed to newly produced T cells. The high TCRbeta diversity at day 60 in some patients was ascribed to recipient T cells and intrathymic progenitors that had survived conditioning.

The protocol used for the library was PCR. Sequenced on an Illumina HiSeq 2500. TCR libraries were prepared with molecular barcoding, using unique molecular identifiers to normalize TCRbeta repertoire quantification. Through fastp at Q25 and MiXCR, TCRdb rebuilt clones from the public reads, retaining in-frame beta chains. CDR3 protein sequences are deduplicated, and each keeps its most common genes and DNA. This sample is represented by 250,000 to 300,000 distinct CDR3 sequences; over 9.5% of them were singletons. About 8% of the sample is in the top ten clones. The treatment or condition tag for this specimen amounts to: allogeneic hematopoietic cell transplantation with graft depleted of TCRalphabeta T cells and CD19 B cells. The transplant recipients were children given TCRalphabeta/CD19-depleted allogeneic hematopoietic cell grafts.

This sequence was found in a boy in the first two years of life with acute myeloid leukemia, due to receive a stem cell transplant. This sample comprised PBMCs, obtained before TCRalphabeta/CD19-depleted stem cell transplant. This sequence uses TRBV6-5 and TRBJ2-7; 8 nucleotides in the junction match TRBD2. The nucleotide sequence reads as follows: TGTGCCAGCAAGCCCGGGGGGGGGGTGCAGTACTTC. The encoded protein is CASKPGGGVQYF.